This T cell receptor beta chain was observed in a study of siplizumab effects on memory and regulatory T cells. Study-wide findings and caveats: The naive T cell population seemed more diverse than memory cells and seemed a major contributor to the alloresponse. In siplizumab conditions, mappable alloreactive CD4+ clones averaged about 69% Treg-derived, against around 30% in controls. Tracing alloreactive clones into unstimulated subsets worked for only a minor fraction of them. Of the proliferating CD4+ or CD8+ clones, roughly 75-97% lacked a naive or memory phenotype that could be assigned.

This CDR3 has 16 amino acids. V lost 4 bases to trimming and J lost 0 bases, with 13 bases between them. Per the germline V gene, CDR1 is SGHRS and CDR2 is YFSETQ. On this clone itself: Its antigen is unidentified.

Repertoires were generated with immunoSEQ multiplex PCR, while TCRdb's copy carries only in-frame clones and drops some. The data contain about 40,000 clones, roughly 90% of them seen just once; the ten biggest clones take up roughly 0.23%. The sequenced sample was naive CD4+ T cells sorted from blood. The TCR was taken from a human donor in good health. The chain employs TRBV5-1 and TRBJ2-2; TRBD2 might be the D (5 bases). The CDR3: CASSRLEGANTGELFF. The CDR3 DNA is TGCGCCAGCAGCCGTCTTGAGGGAGCGAACACCGGGGAGCTGTTTTTT. Complete variable domain (other parts from reference TRBV5-1 and TRBJ2-2): KAGVTQTPRYLIKTRGQQVTLSCSPISGHRSVSWYQQTPGQGLQFLFEYFSETQRNKGNFPGRFSGRQFSNSRSEMNVSTLELGDSALYLCASSRLEGANTGELFFGEGSRLTVL.